This T cell receptor beta chain is drawn from a study of Graves' ophthalmopathy and Graves' hyperthyroidism. Concerning this clonotype: A much bigger clone sits one base away, suggesting this may be a read error.

The authors amplified TCR beta CDR3 regions, and they did so from RNA transcripts for repertoire sequencing. A first-round RT-PCR used HTBI primers, followed by a second-round multiplex PCR. Each CDR3 protein is one row after TCRdb ran MiXCR on the multiplex PCR reads. The sample contains about 390,000 distinct CDR3 sequences, approximately 15% of which appear only once. Sequences were obtained from peripheral blood. The receptor was derived from a woman under 30 with stable Graves' hyperthyroidism.

CDR3 loop: CASSSRVGGELVF. The DNA of the CDR3 is TGTGCCAGCAGCTCGAGAGTGGGCGGGGAGCTGGTTTTT. The J gene is TRBJ2-2, the V gene TRBV11-2; TRBD2 is a possible D gene (6 bases). In germline, CDR1 is SGHAT, CDR2 FQNNGV. The CDR3 extends over 13 amino acids.